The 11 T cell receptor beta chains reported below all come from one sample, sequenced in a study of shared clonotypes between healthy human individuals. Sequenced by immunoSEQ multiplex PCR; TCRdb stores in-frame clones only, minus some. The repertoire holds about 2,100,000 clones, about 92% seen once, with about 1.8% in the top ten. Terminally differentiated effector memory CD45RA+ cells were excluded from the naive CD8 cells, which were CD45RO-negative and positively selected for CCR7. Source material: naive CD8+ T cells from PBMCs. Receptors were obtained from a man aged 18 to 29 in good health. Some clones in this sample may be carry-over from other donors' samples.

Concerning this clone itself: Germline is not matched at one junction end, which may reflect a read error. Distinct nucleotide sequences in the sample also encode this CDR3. In DNA, the CDR3 is TGTGCCAGCAGCTTAAGTAATAGCAATCAGCCCCAACATTTT. This codes for CASSLSNSNQPQHF. The rearrangement uses TRBV11-2 and TRBJ1-5; D remains unclear. Germline CDR1 reads SGHAT; CDR2 reads FQNNGV. The CDR3 is 14 amino acids.

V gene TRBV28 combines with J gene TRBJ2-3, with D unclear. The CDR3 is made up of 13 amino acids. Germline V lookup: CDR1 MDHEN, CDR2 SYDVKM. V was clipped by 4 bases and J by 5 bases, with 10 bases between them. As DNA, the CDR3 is TGTGCCAGCAGTTCTAGTCTACTAGATACGCAGTATTTT. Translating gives CASSSSLLDTQYF.

The chain's CDR3 is CASSFIVAGGYEQYF. DNA of the CDR3: TGTGCCAGCAGCTTCATCGTAGCGGGAGGGTACGAGCAGTACTTC. The rearrangement uses TRBV7-2 and TRBJ2-7; 11 bases agree with TRBD2. This CDR3 has 15 amino acids. V lost 3 bases to trimming and J lost 4 bases; unmatched junction nucleotides: 5. CDR1 SGHTA and CDR2 FQGNSA come from the germline V gene.

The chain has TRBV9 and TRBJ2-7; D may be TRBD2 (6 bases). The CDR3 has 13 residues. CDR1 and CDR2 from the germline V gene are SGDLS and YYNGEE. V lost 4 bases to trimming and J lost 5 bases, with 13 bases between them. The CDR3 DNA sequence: TGTGCCAGCAGCCCCGCGGGGCCCAACGAGCAGTACTTC. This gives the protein CASSPAGPNEQYF.

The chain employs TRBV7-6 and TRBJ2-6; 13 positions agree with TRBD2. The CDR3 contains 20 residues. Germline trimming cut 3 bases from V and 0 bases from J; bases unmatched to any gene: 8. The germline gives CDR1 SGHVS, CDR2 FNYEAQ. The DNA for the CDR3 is TGTGCCAGCAGCTTGGGACTAGCGGGACTTGGAGCCTCTGGGGCCAACGTCCTGACTTTC. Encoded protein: CASSLGLAGLGASGANVLTF.

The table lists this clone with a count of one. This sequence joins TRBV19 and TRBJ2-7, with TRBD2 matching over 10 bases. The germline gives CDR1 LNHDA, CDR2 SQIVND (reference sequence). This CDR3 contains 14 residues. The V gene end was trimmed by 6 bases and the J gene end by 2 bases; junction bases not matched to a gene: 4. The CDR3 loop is CASRPGLATYEQYF. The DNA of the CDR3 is TGTGCCAGTAGGCCGGGACTAGCGACCTACGAGCAGTACTTC.

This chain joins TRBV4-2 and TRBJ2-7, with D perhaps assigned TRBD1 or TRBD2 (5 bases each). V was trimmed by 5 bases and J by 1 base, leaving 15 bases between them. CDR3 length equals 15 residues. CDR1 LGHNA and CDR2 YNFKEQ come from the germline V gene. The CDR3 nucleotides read TGTGCCAGCAGCAGCAGGGCTGAGGGGTCCTACGAGCAGTACTTC. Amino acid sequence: CASSSRAEGSYEQYF.

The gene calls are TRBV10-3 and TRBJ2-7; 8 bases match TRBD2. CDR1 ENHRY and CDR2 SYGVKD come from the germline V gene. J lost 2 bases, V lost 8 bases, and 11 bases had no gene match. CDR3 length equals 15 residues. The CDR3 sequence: CAIGDPAGAAYEQYF. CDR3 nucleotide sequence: TGTGCCATCGGGGATCCAGCGGGAGCGGCCTACGAGCAGTACTTC.

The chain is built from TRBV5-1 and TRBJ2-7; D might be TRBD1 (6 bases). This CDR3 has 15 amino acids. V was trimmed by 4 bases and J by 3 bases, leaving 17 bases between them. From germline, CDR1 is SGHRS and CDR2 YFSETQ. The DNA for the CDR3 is TGCGCCAGCAGCCTGTCACAGGGTGTGGGCTACGAGCAGTACTTC. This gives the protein CASSLSQGVGYEQYF.

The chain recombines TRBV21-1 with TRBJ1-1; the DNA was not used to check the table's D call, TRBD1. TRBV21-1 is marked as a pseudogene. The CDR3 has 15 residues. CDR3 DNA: TGTGCCAGCGGACAAGAAGACAGGGTGTCCTCTGAAGCTTTCTTT. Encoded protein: CASGQEDRVSSEAFF.

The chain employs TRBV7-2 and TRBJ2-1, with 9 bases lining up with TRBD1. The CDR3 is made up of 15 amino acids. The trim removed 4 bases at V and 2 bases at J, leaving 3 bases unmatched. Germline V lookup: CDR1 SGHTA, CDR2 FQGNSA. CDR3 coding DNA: TGTGCCAGCAGCTATCGACAGGGGGCCTACAATGAGCAGTTCTTC. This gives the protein CASSYRQGAYNEQFF.